What follows are 26 T cell receptor beta chains derived from one specimen sequenced in a study of blood T cell repertoires in COVID-19. Data came from immunoSEQ multiplex PCR; TCRdb stores just in-frame clones and leaves some out. The sample carries 9,500 to 11,000 clones, 89% recorded once. Sequenced input: peripheral blood. The source is a human donor in a cohort sampled during active COVID-19.

The chain recombines TRBV15 with TRBJ2-7, with D possibly TRBD2 on 6 matching bases. Germline CDR1 is LNHNV and CDR2 is YYDKDF (reference sequence). V was trimmed by 3 bases and J by 4 bases, leaving 13 bases between them. The CDR3 length is 14 residues. The chain's CDR3 is CATSRALAGYEQYF. In DNA form, the CDR3 reads TGTGCCACCAGCAGGGCATTGGCGGGGTACGAGCAGTACTTC.

The CDR3 spells CASSNLLAGVRNEQFF. The CDR3 bases are TGTGCCAGCAGCAACTTACTAGCGGGGGTCAGGAATGAGCAGTTCTTC. The chain uses TRBV11-2 and TRBJ2-1; 11 bases are a match to TRBD2. This CDR3 region has 16 residues. Germline-derived CDR1 and CDR2 are SGHAT and FQNNGV. The junction had 10 bases not matched to a gene; V was cut back by 5 bases and J by 7 bases.

The genes are TRBV3-1 (or the pseudogene TRBV3-2) and TRBJ1-1; 7 bases match TRBD1. The CDR3 loop spans 16 amino acids. In germline, CDR1 is LGHDT, CDR2 YNNKEL (reference sequence). V shed 4 bases and J 4 bases; nucleotides not matched to a gene: 12. The CDR3 loop reads CASSRTDRLALTEAFF. The CDR3, as DNA: TGTGCCAGCAGCCGAACGGACAGGCTGGCGCTCACTGAAGCTTTCTTT.

The J gene is TRBJ2-1, the V gene TRBV4-1, with 9 bases that match TRBD2. Losses at the gene ends were 2 bases for V and 0 bases for J; bases not matched to a gene: 8. The CDR3 consists of 18 residues. CDR1 and CDR2 (germline): MGHRA, YSYEKL. The CDR3 reads CASSQWTSATSSYNEQFF. The CDR3 region has the DNA TGCGCCAGCAGCCAATGGACTAGCGCCACGAGCTCCTACAATGAGCAGTTCTTC.

The chain combines TRBV30 with TRBJ2-3, with D unresolved. V lost 1 base, J lost 11 bases, and 16 bases lay in between. Germline CDR1 and CDR2: GTSNPN and SVGIG (reference sequence). This CDR3 is 13 amino acids long. In nucleotides, the CDR3 is TGTGCCTGGAGTGCCCCGGGTGTGTTGGGGCAGTATTTT. Protein: CAWSAPGVLGQYF.

The V gene is TRBV18, the J gene TRBJ2-1, with 11 bases that match TRBD2. Germline V gene data show CDR1 as KGHSH and CDR2 as LQKENI. J lost 0 bases, V lost 0 bases, and 10 bases had no gene match. The CDR3 loop spans 20 amino acids. CDR3 loop: CASSPPPSGGFRSSYNEQFF. CDR3 sequence (DNA): TGTGCCAGCTCACCACCGCCTAGCGGGGGGTTTCGGAGCTCCTACAATGAGCAGTTCTTC.

The genes are TRBV2 and TRBJ2-7; 7 positions match TRBD1. From germline, CDR1 is SNHLY and CDR2 FYNNEI. Losses at the gene ends were 5 bases for V and 2 bases for J; bases not matched to a gene: 6. This CDR3 has 14 residues. The CDR3 region has the DNA TGTGCCAGCAGTTCGACAGGGATTGCCTACGAGCAGTACTTC. Amino acids: CASSSTGIAYEQYF.

This sequence joins TRBV2 and TRBJ1-4; TRBD1 matches 8 bases. J gave up 7 bases and V 5 bases, and 9 bases lay outside the gene matches. The CDR3 contains 15 residues. The germline V gene encodes CDR1 SNHLY and CDR2 FYNNEI. The CDR3 DNA reads as TGTGCCAGCAGTTGGACAGGGCTGGGCGGTGAAAAACTGTTTTTT. It specifies CASSWTGLGGEKLFF.

The J gene is TRBJ1-1, the V gene TRBV6-1, with TRBD1 matching over 7 bases. V trimming: 5 bases; J trimming: 5 bases; junction bases outside the gene matches: 8. In germline, CDR1 is MNHNS, CDR2 SASEGT. This CDR3 is 14 amino acids long. The chain's CDR3 is CASSLKGAGTEAFF. The CDR3 region has the DNA TGTGCCAGCAGTTTAAAGGGGGCGGGAACTGAAGCTTTCTTT.

V is TRBV7-9 and J is TRBJ2-5; 10 bases match TRBD2. The V and J ends lost 5 bases and 5 bases, in that order; junction bases with no gene match: 14. The CDR3 extends over 17 amino acids. In germline, CDR1 is SEHNR, CDR2 FQNEAQ (reference sequence). CDR3 amino acids: CASSTSSGGSWGETQYF. The CDR3 bases are TGTGCCAGCAGCACCAGTAGCGGGGGGTCGTGGGGTGAGACCCAGTACTTC.

The V call is TRBV14, the J call TRBJ2-2, with TRBD2 matching 7 bases. Trimming at V came to 4 bases and at J to 4 bases, leaving 12 bases not matched to a gene. Germline V gene sequence: CDR1 SGHDN, CDR2 FVKESK. CDR3 length: 17 amino acids. The CDR3 DNA is TGTGCCAGCAGCCCCGGGGGGAGGCCCCGGGGCACCGGGGAGCTGTTTTTT. It is translated as CASSPGGRPRGTGELFF.

The chain recombines TRBV28 with TRBJ1-2, with TRBD1 matching 8 bases. Unmatched junction bases numbered 10, after V lost 5 bases and J lost 5 bases. CDR1 is MDHEN, CDR2 SYDVKM, per germline. The CDR3 runs to 15 residues. The DNA for the CDR3 is TGTGCCAGCAGTCCTCAACAGGGGGTCGGGTATGGCTACACCTTC. It yields the protein CASSPQQGVGYGYTF.

This clone was seen a single time. The rearrangement joins TRBV11-2 to TRBJ2-7; no definite D call. This CDR3 comprises 15 residues. V lost 1 base, J lost 0 bases, and 10 bases lay in between. CDR1 and CDR2 (germline): SGHAT, FQNNGV. In DNA form, the CDR3 reads TGTGCCAGCAGCTTAGTCTTCTCGAGCTCCTACGAGCAGTACTTC. Translation: CASSLVFSSSYEQYF.

The count of this clone is one. The chain carries TRBV5-1 and TRBJ1-1; no clear D gene. V was trimmed by 2 bases and J by 0 bases, leaving 8 bases between them. From germline, CDR1 is SGHRS and CDR2 YFSETQ. The CDR3 loop spans 14 amino acids. The CDR3 is CASSFEGLNTEAFF. DNA for the CDR3: TGCGCCAGCAGCTTTGAGGGCCTGAACACTGAAGCTTTCTTT.

The V call is TRBV6-2 or TRBV6-3, the J call TRBJ2-3; a weak D match, TRBD1 (6 bases). Germline CDR1 is MNHEY and CDR2 is SVGEGT. The CDR3 contains 17 residues. V was clipped by 2 bases and J by 4 bases, with 19 bases between them. CDR3 loop: CASSYPQVTSGADTQYF. The DNA for the CDR3 is TGTGCCAGCAGTTACCCCCAGGTCACATCAGGGGCAGATACGCAGTATTTT.

The chain carries TRBV5-4 and TRBJ1-2, with TRBD1 identical over 8 bases. The CDR3 runs 15 residues. The germline V gene encodes CDR1 SGHNT and CDR2 YYREEE (reference sequence). Trimming at V came to 0 bases and at J to 4 bases, leaving 5 bases not matched to a gene. The CDR3 reads CASSLGQGASYGYTF. The CDR3 region has the DNA TGTGCCAGCAGCTTGGGTCAGGGGGCTAGCTATGGCTACACCTTC.

The rearrangement joins TRBV28 to TRBJ2-6; tentative D call: TRBD2 (7 bases). Trimming shortened V by 8 bases and J by 0 bases, and 14 bases separated the two germline ends. Germline values: CDR1 MDHEN, CDR2 SYDVKM. The CDR3 is made up of 16 amino acids. The CDR3 region has the DNA TGTGCCAGCCTCAAGGGGGGGCTCTCTGGGGCCAACGTCCTGACTTTC. Amino acid sequence: CASLKGGLSGANVLTF.

The chain combines TRBV10-3 with TRBJ2-5; D is ambiguous. This CDR3 region has 12 residues. Per the germline V gene, CDR1 is ENHRY and CDR2 is SYGVKD. V was shortened by 2 bases and J by 2 bases, with 3 bases between the two germline ends. The CDR3: CAISEIQETQYF. The CDR3 DNA reads TGTGCCATCAGTGAGATACAAGAGACCCAGTACTTC.

The gene calls are TRBV12-3 or TRBV12-4 and TRBJ2-3, with 7 bases fitting TRBD1. Trimming removed 6 bases from V and 6 bases from J; junction bases left unmatched: 6. This CDR3 is 13 amino acids long. In DNA, the CDR3 is TGTGCCAGCAGCCCACAGGGGTTTGATACGCAGTATTTT. It encodes CASSPQGFDTQYF.

This clone was detected only once. The rearrangement joins TRBV19 to TRBJ2-1; 9 nucleotides align to TRBD1. The germline CDR1 and CDR2 sequences are LNHDA and SQIVND (reference sequence). The CDR3 contains 14 residues. Losses at the gene ends were 4 bases for V and 7 bases for J; bases not matched to a gene: 5. The CDR3 sequence is CASSKTGGRNEQFF. For the CDR3, the DNA is TGTGCCAGTAGTAAAACAGGGGGCCGGAATGAGCAGTTCTTC. Variable domain in full (rest from reference TRBV19 and TRBJ2-1): DGGITQSPKYLFRKEGQNVTLSCEQNLNHDAMYWYRQDPGQGLRLIYYSQIVNDFQKGDIAEGYSVSREKKESFPLTVTSAQKNPTAFYLCASSKTGGRNEQFFGPGTRLTVL.

This chain joins TRBV19 and TRBJ1-5; 8 nucleotides match TRBD1. The CDR3 consists of 18 residues. J was trimmed by 3 bases and V by 5 bases; bases with no gene match: 15. Germline V CDR1 and CDR2: LNHDA, SQIVND (reference sequence). The CDR3 DNA is TGTGCCAGTAGTTCACCAGCGTCCCGGGACAGGCTCAATCAGCCCCAGCATTTT. This gives the protein CASSSPASRDRLNQPQHF.

V gene TRBV28 combines with J gene TRBJ2-7, with D possibly being TRBD1 (6 bases). This CDR3 is built from 12 residues. V shed 8 bases and J shed 4 bases, with 12 bases lying between them. The germline V gene encodes CDR1 MDHEN and CDR2 SYDVKM. The CDR3 loop reads CASYRDLYEQYF. The DNA for the CDR3 is TGTGCCAGCTACAGGGATTTGTACGAGCAGTACTTC.

V gene TRBV18 combines with J gene TRBJ2-1; 8 bases fit TRBD2. The junction had 5 bases not matched to a gene; V was cut back by 5 bases and J by 5 bases. Germline CDR1 reads KGHSH; CDR2 reads LQKENI. The CDR3 has 14 residues. The CDR3 region has the DNA TGTGCCAGCTCAGGGACTAGTCGAGACAATGAGCAGTTCTTC. Translating it yields CASSGTSRDNEQFF. The full variable domain, with the rest looked up from reference TRBV18 and TRBJ2-1, is NAGVMQNPRHLVRRRGQEARLRCSPMKGHSHVYWYRQLPEEGLKFMVYLQKENIIDESGMPKERFSAEFPKEGPSILRIQQVVRGDSAAYFCASSGTSRDNEQFFGPGTRLTVL.

J is TRBJ2-7 and V is TRBV28; 8 nucleotides line up with TRBD1. Losses at the gene ends were 7 bases for V and 5 bases for J; bases not matched to a gene: 4. There are 12 residues in the CDR3. Germline CDR1 MDHEN, CDR2 SYDVKM. This CDR3 reads CASKDRAHEQYF. The CDR3 DNA sequence: TGTGCCAGCAAGGACAGGGCCCACGAGCAGTACTTC.

This clone turned up a few times. The chain uses TRBV18 and TRBJ2-6, with D tentatively TRBD2 (6 bases). From germline, CDR1 is KGHSH and CDR2 LQKENI. V was pared by 0 bases and J by 4 bases, with 10 bases between. The CDR3 has 16 residues. The CDR3 spells CASSPPGEAGANVLTF. In DNA form, the CDR3 reads TGTGCCAGCTCACCACCGGGGGAGGCCGGGGCCAACGTCCTGACTTTC.

This chain connects TRBV6-1 to TRBJ1-4; no firm D call. Germline assignment: CDR1 MNHNS and CDR2 SASEGT. Trimming stripped 4 bases from V and 3 bases from J, with 18 bases between. There are 17 residues in the CDR3. Here the CDR3 reads CASSAGMEAGANEKLFF. CDR3 sequence (DNA): TGTGCCAGCAGTGCCGGAATGGAGGCAGGTGCTAATGAAAAACTGTTTTTT.